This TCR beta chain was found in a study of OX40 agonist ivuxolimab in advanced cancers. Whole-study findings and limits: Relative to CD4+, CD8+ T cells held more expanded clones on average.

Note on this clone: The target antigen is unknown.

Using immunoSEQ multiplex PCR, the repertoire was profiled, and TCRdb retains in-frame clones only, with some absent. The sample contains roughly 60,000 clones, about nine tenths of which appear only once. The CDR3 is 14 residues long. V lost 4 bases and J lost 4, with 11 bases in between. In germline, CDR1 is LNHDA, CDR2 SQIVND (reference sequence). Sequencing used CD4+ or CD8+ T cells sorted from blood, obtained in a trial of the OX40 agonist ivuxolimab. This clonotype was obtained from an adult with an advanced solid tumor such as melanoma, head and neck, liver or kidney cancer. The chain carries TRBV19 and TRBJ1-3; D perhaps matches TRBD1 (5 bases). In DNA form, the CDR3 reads TGTGCCAGTAGTACGACAGTGAGCGGAAACACCATATATTTT. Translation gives CASSTTVSGNTIYF.